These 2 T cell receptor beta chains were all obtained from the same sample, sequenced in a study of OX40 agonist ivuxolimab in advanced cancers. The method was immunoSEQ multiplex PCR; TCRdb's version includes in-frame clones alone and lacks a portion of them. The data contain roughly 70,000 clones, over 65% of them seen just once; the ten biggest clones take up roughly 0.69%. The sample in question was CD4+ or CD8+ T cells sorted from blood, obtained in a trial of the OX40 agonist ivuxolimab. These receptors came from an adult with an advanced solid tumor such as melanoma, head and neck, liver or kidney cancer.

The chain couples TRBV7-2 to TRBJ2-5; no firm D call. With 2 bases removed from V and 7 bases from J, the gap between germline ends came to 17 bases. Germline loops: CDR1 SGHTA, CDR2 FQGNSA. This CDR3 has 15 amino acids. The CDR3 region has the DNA TGTGCCAGCAGCTTAATGCTTTCCGTATGGGGGACCCAGTACTTC. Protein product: CASSLMLSVWGTQYF.

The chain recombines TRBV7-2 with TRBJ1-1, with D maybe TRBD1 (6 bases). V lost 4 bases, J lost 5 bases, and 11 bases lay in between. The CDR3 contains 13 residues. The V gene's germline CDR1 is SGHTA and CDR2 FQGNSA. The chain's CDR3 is CASSSTGRTEAFF. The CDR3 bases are TGTGCCAGCAGCTCGACAGGCAGAACTGAAGCTTTCTTT.